A single sample gave rise to the 23 T cell receptor beta chains below, sequenced in a study of T cell changes during pregnancy in multiple sclerosis. The method was immunoSEQ multiplex PCR; TCRdb's version includes in-frame clones alone and lacks a portion of them. The profile shows 45,000 or so clones, approximately 96% of them singletons. Sequenced material: peripheral blood, taken in the second trimester of pregnancy. The receptors stem from a female donor with multiple sclerosis, enrolled in a pregnancy study.

The chain has TRBV5-1 and TRBJ2-1; 7 nucleotides align to TRBD1. V shed 5 bases, J shed 0 bases, and the junction held 2 bases outside the gene matches. The CDR3 extends over 14 amino acids. Looked up from germline, CDR1 is SGHRS and CDR2 is YFSETQ. The CDR3 bases are TGCGCCAGCAGATCAGGGGGCTCCTACAATGAGCAGTTCTTC. Translated, it gives CASRSGGSYNEQFF.

V and J are TRBV2 and TRBJ1-4, with TRBD1 as a possible D gene (5 bases). CDR1 and CDR2 from the germline V gene are SNHLY and FYNNEI. The ends were cut back, 1 base at V and 11 bases at J, with 14 bases in the middle. This CDR3 is 14 amino acids long. Written as DNA, the CDR3 is TGTGCCAGCAGTGAAGGAGAGGGGAGGACGAAACTGTTTTTT. Its translation: CASSEGEGRTKLFF.

The chain links TRBV4-1 to TRBJ2-3; D call uncertain. Germline V gene lookup returns CDR1 MGHRA and CDR2 YSYEKL. Trimming removed 1 base at V and 1 base at J, with 12 bases between. The CDR3 is 16 amino acids. This CDR3 reads CASSQVRSVGTDTQYF. CDR3 nucleotides: TGCGCCAGCAGCCAAGTTCGCTCGGTAGGCACAGATACGCAGTATTTT.

The rearrangement links TRBV15 to TRBJ2-7, with D perhaps matching TRBD2 (6 bases). CDR3 length: 15 amino acids. CDR1 is LNHNV and CDR2 is YYDKDF in the germline V gene (reference sequence). The V end lost 0 bases, the J end lost 5 bases, and 14 bases lay between the germline ends. CDR3: CATSRDREGGHEQYF. For the CDR3, the DNA is TGTGCCACCAGCAGAGATCGAGAGGGAGGCCACGAGCAGTACTTC.

J is TRBJ2-7 and V is TRBV19; D is unresolved. Germline CDR1 LNHDA, CDR2 SQIVND (reference sequence). V was shortened by 3 bases and J by 5 bases, with 14 bases between the two germline ends. The CDR3 runs to 14 residues. CDR3 sequence: CASSMTRRVHEQYF. As DNA, the CDR3 is TGTGCCAGTAGTATGACCCGTCGGGTTCACGAGCAGTACTTC.

CDR3 in amino acids: CASTTGTGLMNEKLFF. For the CDR3, the DNA is TGTGCCAGTACTACCGGGACAGGTCTGATGAATGAAAAACTGTTTTTT. This chain joins TRBV19 and TRBJ1-4, with 8 bases lining up with TRBD1. The CDR3 spans 16 residues. After removal of 7 bases from V and 5 bases from J, the junction contained 12 bases not matched to a gene. Germline CDR1 is LNHDA and CDR2 is SQIVND (reference sequence).

The chain recombines TRBV5-5 with TRBJ1-4; 11 nucleotides agree with TRBD1. CDR1 SGHKS and CDR2 YYEKEE come from the germline V gene (reference sequence). The length of the CDR3 is 15 residues. V trimming: 0 bases; J trimming: 7 bases; junction bases outside the gene matches: 2. The CDR3 region is CASSLEGQGGEKLFF. The CDR3 nucleotides read TGTGCCAGCAGCTTGGAGGGACAGGGGGGTGAAAAACTGTTTTTT.

This clone showed up just once. The gene calls are TRBV6-5 and TRBJ2-3; D is unresolved. CDR3 length: 15 amino acids. Germline values: CDR1 MNHEY, CDR2 SVGAGI. The ends were cut back, 0 bases at V and 0 bases at J, with 7 bases in the middle. CDR3 loop: CASSYSASSTDTQYF. The CDR3 nucleotides are TGTGCCAGCAGTTACTCAGCGAGTAGCACAGATACGCAGTATTTT.

The J gene is TRBJ2-3, the V gene TRBV30, with D unclear. The V gene's germline CDR1 is GTSNPN and CDR2 SVGIG (reference sequence). Between the trimmed V and J ends, which lost 3 bases and 8 bases, there was a span of 12 bases. The CDR3 is made up of 12 amino acids. CDR3 coding DNA: TGTGCCTGGAGGCCGAGGATCGGTACGCAGTATTTT. Translation gives CAWRPRIGTQYF.

V gene TRBV7-6 combines with J gene TRBJ2-1, with 13 bases lining up with TRBD2. J was trimmed by 3 bases and V by 4 bases; bases with no gene match: 12. Germline CDR1 SGHVS, CDR2 FNYEAQ. The CDR3 sequence is 19 residues long. CDR3 residues: CASSSKAGTSGVSYNEQFF. CDR3 DNA sequence: TGTGCCAGCAGCTCAAAGGCGGGGACTAGCGGGGTTAGCTACAATGAGCAGTTCTTC.

This clone was picked up one time. The chain employs TRBV4-1 and TRBJ2-7; 8 bases line up with TRBD1. CDR3 length: 16 amino acids. In germline, CDR1 is MGHRA, CDR2 YSYEKL. The J segment lost 2 bases and the V segment lost 0 bases, leaving 6 bases of the junction unmatched. The CDR3 loop reads CASSQDRAGGAYEQYF. The DNA for the CDR3 is TGCGCCAGCAGCCAAGATCGAGCAGGGGGCGCCTACGAGCAGTACTTC.

The rearrangement uses TRBV5-8 and TRBJ1-1; D not certain. The CDR3 loop spans 14 amino acids. Germline V gene lookup returns CDR1 SGHTS and CDR2 YDEGEE. V was clipped by 1 base and J by 4 bases, with 11 bases between them. The CDR3: CASSLSVRVTEAFF. The DNA of the CDR3 is TGTGCCAGCAGCTTGTCCGTTCGAGTCACTGAAGCTTTCTTT.

V gene TRBV29-1 combines with J gene TRBJ1-2; D possibly corresponds to TRBD1 (6 bases). Trimming stripped 6 bases from V and 3 bases from J, with 23 bases between. The CDR3 runs to 16 residues. The germline gives CDR1 SQVTM, CDR2 ANQGSEA. The CDR3 sequence is CSVDAQDRLGDYGYTF. In nucleotides, the CDR3 is TGCAGCGTCGATGCACAAGACAGGCTTGGCGACTATGGCTACACCTTC. Full variable domain (outside the CDR3, taken from reference TRBV29-1 and TRBJ1-2): SAVISQKPSRDICQRGTSLTIQCQVDSQVTMMFWYRQQPGQSLTLIATANQGSEATYESGFVIDKFPISRPNLTFSTLTVSNMSPEDSSIYLCSVDAQDRLGDYGYTFGSGTRLTVV.

The chain carries TRBV19 and TRBJ2-6; D might be TRBD2 (6 bases). Deletions cut 7 bases from V and 0 bases from J, with 22 bases between. In germline, CDR1 is LNHDA, CDR2 SQIVND (reference sequence). The CDR3 is 19 amino acids. The CDR3: CASTWRTGLLSSGANVLTF. The CDR3 nucleotides read TGTGCCAGTACCTGGAGGACGGGACTCCTGAGCTCTGGGGCCAACGTCCTGACTTTC. Complete variable domain (other parts from reference TRBV19 and TRBJ2-6): DGGITQSPKYLFRKEGQNVTLSCEQNLNHDAMYWYRQDPGQGLRLIYYSQIVNDFQKGDIAEGYSVSREKKESFPLTVTSAQKNPTAFYLCASTWRTGLLSSGANVLTFGAGSRLTVL.

For the CDR3, the DNA is TGTGCCAGCAGCTTAGGGCCCGACAATGAGCAGTTCTTC. This encodes CASSLGPDNEQFF. The rearrangement joins TRBV11-3 to TRBJ2-1; unclear D gene. The CDR3 runs to 13 residues. Germline lookup yields CDR1 SGHNT and CDR2 YENEEA. Trimming took off 1 base at V and 5 bases at J, with 6 bases between the two ends.

This chain connects TRBV11-2 to TRBJ1-2; 12 nucleotides agree with TRBD1. Per germline, CDR1 SGHAT and CDR2 FQNNGV. The CDR3 is made up of 19 amino acids. V dropped 1 base and J dropped 6; count of bases not matched to a gene: 15. CDR3 protein: CASSLGRGDRGRSKNGYTF. Here the CDR3 DNA reads TGTGCCAGCAGCTTAGGGAGAGGGGACAGGGGGCGAAGTAAGAATGGCTACACCTTC.

This chain connects TRBV19 to TRBJ2-5; 10 nucleotides match TRBD1. CDR3 length: 15 amino acids. Germline V gene data show CDR1 as LNHDA and CDR2 as SQIVND (reference sequence). V was clipped by 6 bases and J by 4 bases; unmatched bases: 8. CDR3: CASREDRGHGETQYF. In nucleotides, the CDR3 is TGTGCCAGTAGAGAAGACAGGGGGCACGGAGAGACCCAGTACTTC. The full variable domain, in which reference TRBV19 and TRBJ2-5 provide the parts outside the CDR3, is DGGITQSPKYLFRKEGQNVTLSCEQNLNHDAMYWYRQDPGQGLRLIYYSQIVNDFQKGDIAEGYSVSREKKESFPLTVTSAQKNPTAFYLCASREDRGHGETQYFGPGTRLLVL.

The CDR3: CASSHKPGQGTDTQYF. In DNA form, the CDR3 reads TGTGCCAGCAGCCACAAACCGGGACAGGGAACAGATACGCAGTATTTT. V gene TRBV7-6 combines with J gene TRBJ2-3; 9 bases match TRBD1. V was pared by 5 bases and J by 3 bases, with 9 bases of the junction left unmatched. CDR1 SGHVS and CDR2 FNYEAQ come from the germline V gene. This CDR3 is 16 amino acids long.

As DNA, the CDR3 is TGCGCCAGCAGCTCTGACGGGAGAAATCAGCCCCAGCATTTT. Translating gives CASSSDGRNQPQHF. The chain joins TRBV5-1 to TRBJ1-5; D is unresolved. With 3 bases removed from V and 4 bases from J, the gap between germline ends came to 11 bases. This CDR3 has 14 amino acids. Germline V gene data show CDR1 as SGHRS and CDR2 as YFSETQ.

In its sample, this clone was seen once. The chain carries TRBV11-3 and TRBJ2-1; TRBD2 matches 13 bases. Looked up from germline, CDR1 is SGHNT and CDR2 is YENEEA. This CDR3 spans 16 amino acids. Trimming removed 5 bases from V and 7 bases from J; junction bases left unmatched: 8. CDR3 sequence: CASSPGTSGKGNEQFF. CDR3 DNA: TGTGCCAGCAGCCCGGGGACTAGCGGGAAGGGGAATGAGCAGTTCTTC. Full variable domain (missing parts from reference TRBV11-3 and TRBJ2-1): EAGVVQSPRYKIIEKKQPVAFWCNPISGHNTLYWYLQNLGQGPELLIRYENEEAVDDSQLPKDRFSAERLKGVDSTLKIQPAELGDSAVYLCASSPGTSGKGNEQFFGPGTRLTVL.

This chain joins TRBV29-1 and TRBJ2-7; D remains ambiguous. The germline CDR1 and CDR2 sequences are SQVTM and ANQGSEA. The ends were cut back, 6 bases at V and 2 bases at J, with 8 bases in the middle. The CDR3 loop spans 11 amino acids. Here the CDR3 reads CSVAVTYEQYF. The CDR3 DNA sequence: TGCAGCGTCGCAGTAACCTACGAGCAGTACTTC.

The chain joins TRBV7-9 to TRBJ2-7; 9 positions agree with TRBD1. Germline V gene data show CDR1 as SEHNR and CDR2 as FQNEAQ (reference sequence). Unmatched junction bases numbered 4, after V lost 4 bases and J lost 3 bases. The CDR3 extends over 14 amino acids. In DNA, the CDR3 is TGTGCCAGCAGCTCTCGGGACAGGGACTACGAGCAGTACTTC. Translated, it gives CASSSRDRDYEQYF.

This chain joins TRBV5-1 and TRBJ2-2, with D maybe TRBD2 (5 bases). CDR3 length: 13 residues. Germline V gene data show CDR1 as SGHRS and CDR2 as YFSETQ. Trimming removed 2 bases from V and 6 bases from J, with 8 bases in between. The chain's CDR3 is CASSLEGSGELFF. For the CDR3, the DNA is TGCGCCAGCAGCTTAGAGGGATCCGGGGAGCTGTTTTTT.